Each of the 29 T cell receptor beta chains below was sequenced from the same sample in a study of control samples from healthy donors and cancer patients. Here immunoSEQ multiplex PCR was the method, and the copy in TCRdb shows in-frame clones only, minus some. The sample lists about 140,000 clones; roughly 90% were seen once. Sequencing used blood. The receptors derive from a man aged 25-45 years in good health.

The sample holds a few counts of this clone. The V and J genes are TRBV11-3 and TRBJ1-2, with 9 bases lining up with TRBD1. The length of the CDR3 is 13 residues. CDR1 is SGHNT and CDR2 is YENEEA in the germline V gene. J gave up 4 bases and V 3 bases, and 0 bases lay outside the gene matches. The CDR3 reads CASSLTGGYGYTF. CDR3 DNA: TGTGCCAGCAGCTTGACAGGGGGCTATGGCTACACCTTC. Full variable domain (outside the CDR3, taken from reference TRBV11-3 and TRBJ1-2): EAGVVQSPRYKIIEKKQPVAFWCNPISGHNTLYWYLQNLGQGPELLIRYENEEAVDDSQLPKDRFSAERLKGVDSTLKIQPAELGDSAVYLCASSLTGGYGYTFGSGTRLTVV.

A single count supports this clone. This sequence joins TRBV15 and TRBJ1-3; D ambiguous. CDR1 LNHNV and CDR2 YYDKDF come from the germline V gene (reference sequence). This CDR3 spans 13 amino acids. Trimming cost V 1 base and J 6 bases, with 7 bases left between them. The chain's CDR3 is CATSRGSSNTIYF. The CDR3 coding sequence is TGTGCCACCAGCAGAGGTTCTTCAAACACCATATATTTT.

V is TRBV7-9 and J is TRBJ2-1; TRBD1 might be the D (5 bases). CDR3 length: 15 amino acids. Trimming left V 5 bases short and J 14 bases short, with 25 bases between. Germline V lookup: CDR1 SEHNR, CDR2 FQNEAQ (reference sequence). CDR3 residues: CASSLNLAGQGKEFF. The DNA for the CDR3 is TGTGCCAGCAGCCTAAACCTGGCCGGCCAGGGTAAAGAGTTCTTC.

The chain couples TRBV5-6 to TRBJ1-5; D gene unclear. The ends were cut back, 4 bases at V and 6 bases at J, with 17 bases in the middle. This CDR3 is 15 amino acids long. Germline CDR1 SGHDT, CDR2 YYEEEE. The CDR3 DNA reads TGTGCCAGCAGCCCGCCGGGTGTTGAGGCTCAGCCCCAGCATTTT. Its translation: CASSPPGVEAQPQHF.

Written as DNA, the CDR3 is TGTGCCTGGGATCGGACAGGGGGCGGTTCACCCCTCCACTTT. Amino acids: CAWDRTGGGSPLHF. The V and J genes are TRBV30 and TRBJ1-6; 11 nucleotides align to TRBD1. The CDR3 has 14 amino acids. In germline, CDR1 is GTSNPN, CDR2 SVGIG (reference sequence). Trimming at V came to 5 bases and at J to 9 bases, leaving 6 bases not matched to a gene. The entire variable domain, with the rest obtained from reference TRBV30 and TRBJ1-6, is as follows: SQTIHQWPATLVQPVGSPLSLECTVEGTSNPNLYWYRQAAGRGLQLLFYSVGIGQISSEVPQNLSASRPQDRQFILSSKKLLLSDSGFYLCAWDRTGGGSPLHFGNGTRLTVT.

The gene calls are TRBV2 and TRBJ1-1, with D tentatively TRBD1 (5 bases). The V end lost 3 bases, the J end lost 3 bases, and 8 bases lay between the germline ends. This CDR3 contains 13 residues. The germline V gene has CDR1 SNHLY and CDR2 FYNNEI. The DNA of the CDR3 is TGTGCCAGCAGTGACCAAGGGGACACTGAAGCTTTCTTT. Its translation is CASSDQGDTEAFF.

This chain connects TRBV5-4 to TRBJ2-7; D possibly uses TRBD1 or TRBD2 (5 bases each). CDR3 size: 15 residues. V was pared by 0 bases and J by 2 bases, with 12 bases between. From germline, CDR1 is SGHNT and CDR2 YYREEE (reference sequence). DNA of the CDR3: TGTGCCAGCAGCTTGGGGGGGAGTTCGCCCTACGAGCAGTACTTC. Protein: CASSLGGSSPYEQYF.

The chain combines TRBV19 with TRBJ1-1; D remains unclear. V was cut by 3 bases and J by 2 bases, with 13 bases left in between. The length of the CDR3 is 15 residues. Germline V gives CDR1 LNHDA, CDR2 SQIVND (reference sequence). CDR3 nucleotide sequence: TGTGCCAGTAGTATTTTTGGTCCTAAAAACACTGAAGCTTTCTTT. Protein product: CASSIFGPKNTEAFF.

The chain employs TRBV7-2 and TRBJ1-4; TRBD1 is a possible D gene (6 bases). Per germline, CDR1 SGHTA and CDR2 FQGNSA. Trimming took 1 base from V and 3 from J, leaving 9 bases between them. The CDR3 covers 15 residues. Written as DNA, the CDR3 is TGTGCCAGCAGCTTAGTGGGGGCAGCTAATGAAAAACTGTTTTTT. Translation gives CASSLVGAANEKLFF.

The chain uses TRBV25-1 and TRBJ1-6; perhaps TRBD1 as D (5 bases). The CDR3 consists of 13 residues. Germline CDR1 MGHDK, CDR2 SYGVNS. V dropped 8 bases and J dropped 5 bases, with 10 bases sitting between them. The CDR3 loop reads CASGRGNNSPLHF. CDR3 in DNA: TGTGCCAGCGGGCGGGGGAATAATTCACCCCTCCACTTT.

The chain has TRBV9 and TRBJ1-1; tentatively, D is TRBD1 (5 bases). V shed 0 bases and J shed 4 bases, with 10 bases lying between them. This CDR3 is built from 14 residues. Germline-derived CDR1 and CDR2 are SGDLS and YYNGEE. The CDR3 is CASSVGVGATEAFF. In DNA form, the CDR3 reads TGTGCCAGCAGCGTAGGGGTAGGGGCCACTGAAGCTTTCTTT.

The V and J genes are TRBV3-1 (or the pseudogene TRBV3-2) and TRBJ2-5; TRBD2 matches at 10 bases. CDR3 size: 17 residues. Germline CDR1 and CDR2: LGHDT and YNNKEL (reference sequence). J gave up 4 bases and V 0 bases, and 8 bases lay outside the gene matches. CDR3 sequence reads: CASSQDGSGRAGETQYF. DNA for the CDR3: TGTGCCAGCAGCCAAGATGGGAGCGGGAGGGCCGGAGAGACCCAGTACTTC.

The V gene is TRBV6-2 or TRBV6-3, the J gene TRBJ2-4; TRBD1 matches at 10 bases. There are 14 residues in the CDR3. Germline V CDR1 and CDR2: MNHEY, SVGEGT. Trimming took 5 bases from V and 9 from J; bases not matched to a gene: 7. The CDR3 loop reads CASSGTGEISIQYF. CDR3 sequence (DNA): TGTGCCAGCAGTGGGACAGGGGAAATCAGCATTCAGTACTTC.

The J gene is TRBJ1-2, the V gene TRBV18; a possible D gene is TRBD1 (6 bases). CDR1 is KGHSH, CDR2 LQKENI, per germline. Trimming took 5 bases from V and 3 from J, leaving 13 bases between them. The CDR3 extends over 14 amino acids. The CDR3 here is CASSSLQGDYGYTF. The CDR3 DNA sequence: TGTGCCAGCTCATCGTTACAGGGTGACTATGGCTACACCTTC.

This sequence joins TRBV7-9 and TRBJ2-3; 9 nucleotides match TRBD2. The V and J ends lost 5 bases and 7 bases, in that order; junction bases with no gene match: 19. The length of the CDR3 is 18 residues. Per the germline V gene, CDR1 is SEHNR and CDR2 is FQNEAQ (reference sequence). DNA of the CDR3: TGTGCCAGCAGCAAAAGAGGTGGCGGGAGGGCCGGAGTATATACGCAGTATTTT. Amino acids: CASSKRGGGRAGVYTQYF.

This sequence joins TRBV19 and TRBJ2-7, with 11 bases fitting TRBD1. J gave up 3 bases and V 0 bases, and 1 base lay outside the gene matches. This CDR3 spans 15 amino acids. Germline loops: CDR1 LNHDA, CDR2 SQIVND (reference sequence). The CDR3 is CASSIEGTGGYEQYF. The CDR3 nucleotides are TGTGCCAGTAGTATAGAGGGGACAGGGGGCTACGAGCAGTACTTC.

The chain joins TRBV5-6 to TRBJ1-1; D is unclear. This CDR3 is built from 13 residues. The V gene lost 0 bases and the J gene lost 7 bases, with 10 bases spanning the gap. Germline lookup yields CDR1 SGHDT and CDR2 YYEEEE. The CDR3, as DNA: TGTGCCAGCAGCTTGGCCTTGGGCAGTGAAGCTTTCTTT. The encoded protein is CASSLALGSEAFF.

This chain connects TRBV2 to TRBJ2-7; 9 nucleotides agree with TRBD1. The CDR3 contains 15 residues. Germline trimming cut 7 bases from V and 6 bases from J; bases unmatched to any gene: 13. CDR1 SNHLY and CDR2 FYNNEI come from the germline V gene. The chain's CDR3 is CASKRAPGQGFEQYF. CDR3 in DNA: TGTGCCAGCAAACGTGCACCGGGACAGGGCTTCGAGCAGTACTTC.

The chain has TRBV18 and TRBJ2-2; 11 bases match TRBD1. The CDR3 consists of 16 residues. In germline, CDR1 is KGHSH, CDR2 LQKENI. V trimming: 3 bases; J trimming: 4 bases; junction bases outside the gene matches: 4. The CDR3, as DNA: TGTGCCAGCTCACCGGACGGGACAGGGGGCACCGGGGAGCTGTTTTTT. Translation gives CASSPDGTGGTGELFF.

As concerns this clone: This same CDR3 is encoded by further DNA sequences in the sample. The V and J genes are TRBV4-1 and TRBJ2-3; D is possibly TRBD1 (5 bases). This CDR3 spans 15 amino acids. V lost 8 bases and J lost 0, with 15 bases in between. Per the germline V gene, CDR1 is MGHRA and CDR2 is YSYEKL. CDR3 region: CASAKTQVSTDTQYF. The CDR3, as DNA: TGCGCCAGCGCAAAGACACAGGTTAGCACAGATACGCAGTATTTT.

The rearrangement joins TRBV14 to TRBJ2-5; 10 nucleotides line up with TRBD2. This CDR3 spans 21 amino acids. Unmatched junction bases numbered 21, after V lost 2 bases and J lost 3 bases. Germline lookup yields CDR1 SGHDN and CDR2 FVKESK. CDR3 sequence (DNA): TGTGCCAGCAGCCAACTTGGTGGGACAGCCAAAGCGGGAGGGCCCGAAGAGACCCAGTACTTC. This gives the protein CASSQLGGTAKAGGPEETQYF.

The chain uses TRBV18 and TRBJ2-4, with D unresolved. This CDR3 is 13 amino acids long. V lost 6 bases and J 7 bases, leaving 13 bases between the germline ends. Germline V gene lookup returns CDR1 KGHSH and CDR2 LQKENI. The DNA for the CDR3 is TGTGCCAGCTCGCGCGGACGCCTGAACATTCAGTACTTC. Its protein product is CASSRGRLNIQYF.

In DNA form, the CDR3 reads TGTGCCAGTAGTACATACGGCGTTCGACAGCCCCAGCATTTT. It encodes CASSTYGVRQPQHF. The chain couples TRBV19 to TRBJ1-5; D not resolved. The CDR3 length is 14 residues. Trimming took 4 bases from V and 7 from J, leaving 14 bases between them. From germline, CDR1 is LNHDA and CDR2 SQIVND (reference sequence).

The CDR3 reads CASSGSGGRSQHF. The CDR3, as DNA: TGTGCCAGCAGCGGGTCCGGGGGTCGGAGCCAGCATTTT. This chain joins TRBV9 and TRBJ1-5, with D maybe TRBD1 (5 bases). In germline, CDR1 is SGDLS, CDR2 YYNGEE. CDR3 length equals 13 residues. V lost 3 bases and J 12 bases, leaving 16 bases between the germline ends.

The sample holds one count of this clone. A read error may produce the germline difference seen at one junction end. The CDR3 is CASSWGQGRLQETQYF. CDR3 DNA sequence: TGTGCTAGCAGCTGGGGTCAGGGGCGCTTACAAGAGACCCAGTACTTC. The rearrangement uses TRBV7-7 and TRBJ2-5, with D possibly TRBD1 on 6 matching bases. The germline gives CDR1 SSHAT, CDR2 FNYEAQ (reference sequence). This CDR3 region has 16 residues. Together with reference TRBV7-7 and TRBJ2-5, the CDR3 gives the full variable domain: GAGVSQSPRYKVTKRGQDVTLRCDPISSHATLYWYQQALGQGPEFLTYFNYEAQPDKSGLPSDRFSAERPEGSISTLTIQRTEQRDSAMYRCASSWGQGRLQETQYFGPGTRLLVL.

The chain uses TRBV24-1 and TRBJ1-4; possible D gene TRBD1, 6 bases. V lost 3 bases, J lost 7 bases, and 14 bases lay in between. The germline CDR1 and CDR2 sequences are KGHDR and SFDVKD. The CDR3 is 15 amino acids. Here the CDR3 reads CATSDPTGKGEKLFF. In nucleotides, the CDR3 is TGTGCCACCAGTGATCCCACAGGGAAAGGTGAAAAACTGTTTTTT.

V and J are TRBV4-2 and TRBJ2-1, with TRBD2 matching 7 bases. CDR1 LGHNA and CDR2 YNFKEQ come from the germline V gene. This CDR3 has 16 amino acids. The junction had 9 bases not matched to a gene; V was cut back by 1 base and J by 6 bases. In nucleotides, the CDR3 is TGTGCCAGCAGCCAAGGGCCGGAGCGGGATTCCAATGAGCAGTTCTTC. Translated: CASSQGPERDSNEQFF.

The chain carries TRBV4-3 and TRBJ2-5; D gene uncertain. Looked up from germline, CDR1 is LGHNA and CDR2 is YSLEER. CDR3 length: 14 amino acids. The ends were cut back, 0 bases at V and 5 bases at J, with 10 bases in the middle. CDR3 sequence (DNA): TGCGCCAGCAGCCAAGAACATCCGTTGGAGACCCAGTACTTC. It codes for CASSQEHPLETQYF.

The rearrangement joins TRBV19 to TRBJ2-1; TRBD1 agrees at 7 bases. This CDR3 comprises 16 residues. Germline CDR1 LNHDA, CDR2 SQIVND (reference sequence). Losses at the gene ends were 7 bases for V and 6 bases for J; bases not matched to a gene: 15. Here the CDR3 reads CASTKNRGKPFNEQFF. CDR3 DNA sequence: TGTGCCAGTACCAAAAACAGGGGAAAGCCCTTCAATGAGCAGTTCTTC.